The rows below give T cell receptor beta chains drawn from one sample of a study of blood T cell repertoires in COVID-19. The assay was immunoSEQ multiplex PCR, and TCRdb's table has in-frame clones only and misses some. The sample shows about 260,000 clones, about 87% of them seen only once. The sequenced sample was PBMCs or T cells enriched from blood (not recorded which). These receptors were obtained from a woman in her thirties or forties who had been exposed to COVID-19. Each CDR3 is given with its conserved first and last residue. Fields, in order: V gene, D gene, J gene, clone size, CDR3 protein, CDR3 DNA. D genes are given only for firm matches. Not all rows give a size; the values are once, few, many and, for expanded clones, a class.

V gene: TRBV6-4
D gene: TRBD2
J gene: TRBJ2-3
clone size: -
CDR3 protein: CASSPSPAGGTDTQYF
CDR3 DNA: TGTGCCAGCAGCCCCTCCCCAGCGGGGGGCACAGATACGCAGTATTTT

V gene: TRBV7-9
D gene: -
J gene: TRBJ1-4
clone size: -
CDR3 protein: CASQAGRGEKLFF
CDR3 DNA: TGTGCCAGCCAGGCGGGGCGCGGGGAAAAACTGTTTTTT

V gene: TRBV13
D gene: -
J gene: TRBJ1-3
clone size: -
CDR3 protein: CASSFGNFGNTIYF
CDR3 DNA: TGTGCCAGCAGCTTCGGGAACTTTGGAAACACCATATATTTT

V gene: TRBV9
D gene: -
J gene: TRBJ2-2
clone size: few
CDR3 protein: CASSVRGQNTGELFF
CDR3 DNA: TGTGCCAGCAGCGTAAGAGGGCAGAACACCGGGGAGCTGTTTTTT

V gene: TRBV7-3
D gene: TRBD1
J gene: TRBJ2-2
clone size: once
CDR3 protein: CASSLIVTGGASTGELFF
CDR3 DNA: TGTGCCAGCAGCTTAATCGTAACAGGGGGCGCCAGCACCGGGGAGCTGTTTTTT

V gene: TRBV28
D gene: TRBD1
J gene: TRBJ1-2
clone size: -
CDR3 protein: CASTIGGRYGYTF
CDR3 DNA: TGTGCCAGCACTATAGGGGGCCGATATGGCTACACCTTC

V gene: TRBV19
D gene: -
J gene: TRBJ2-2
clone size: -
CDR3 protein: CASRLGGANTGELFF
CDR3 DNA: TGTGCCAGTAGATTGGGCGGGGCGAACACCGGGGAGCTGTTTTTT

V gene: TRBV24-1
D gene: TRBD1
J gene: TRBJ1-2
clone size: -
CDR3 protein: CATSDSGTDNYGYTF
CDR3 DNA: TGTGCCACCAGTGACTCCGGGACAGACAACTATGGCTACACCTTC

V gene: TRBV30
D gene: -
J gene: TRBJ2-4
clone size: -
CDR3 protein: CAWSGGGALNIQYF
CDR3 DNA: TGTGCCTGGAGTGGTGGGGGGGCCTTAAACATTCAGTACTTC

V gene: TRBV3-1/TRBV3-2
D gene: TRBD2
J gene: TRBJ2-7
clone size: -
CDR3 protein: CASRPSAGASYEQYF
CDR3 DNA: TGTGCCAGCAGACCCTCAGCGGGGGCCTCCTACGAGCAGTACTTC

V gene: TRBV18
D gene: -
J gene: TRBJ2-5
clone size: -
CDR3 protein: CASSPTYGEETQYF
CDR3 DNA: TGTGCCAGCTCACCGACGTATGGAGAAGAGACCCAGTACTTC

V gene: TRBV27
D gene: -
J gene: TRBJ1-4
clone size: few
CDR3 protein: CASSLRGGAGEKLFF
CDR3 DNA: TGTGCCAGCAGTTTACGGGGGGGCGCGGGTGAAAAACTGTTTTTT

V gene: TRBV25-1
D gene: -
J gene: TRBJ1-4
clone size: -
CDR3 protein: CASSEGTGLREKLFF
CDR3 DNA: TGTGCCAGCAGTGAAGGAACAGGGCTCCGCGAAAAACTGTTTTTT

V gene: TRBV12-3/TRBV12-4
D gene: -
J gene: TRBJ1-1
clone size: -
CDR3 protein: CASRFQGSEAFF
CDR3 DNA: TGTGCCAGCAGATTCCAGGGCTCTGAAGCTTTCTTT

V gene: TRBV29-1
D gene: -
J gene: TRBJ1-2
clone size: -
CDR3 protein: CSVLLGSEKWRNYGYTF
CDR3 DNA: TGCAGCGTCCTCTTGGGGTCGGAGAAATGGAGGAACTATGGCTACACCTTC

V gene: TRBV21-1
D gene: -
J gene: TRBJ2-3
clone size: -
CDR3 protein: CASKKIRGSSGRVTDTQYF
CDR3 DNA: TGTGCCAGCAAAAAGATTCGCGGCTCTAGCGGGAGGGTTACAGATACGCAGTATTTT

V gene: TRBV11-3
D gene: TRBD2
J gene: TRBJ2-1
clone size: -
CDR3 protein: CASSLDPLAASSYNEQFF
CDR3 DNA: TGTGCCAGCAGCTTAGACCCACTAGCGGCGAGCTCCTACAATGAGCAGTTCTTC

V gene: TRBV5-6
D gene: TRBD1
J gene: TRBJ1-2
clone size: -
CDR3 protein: CASSLETGKGYGYTF
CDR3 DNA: TGTGCCAGCAGCCTAGAGACAGGGAAGGGCTATGGCTACACCTTC

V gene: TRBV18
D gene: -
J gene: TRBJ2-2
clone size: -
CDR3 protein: CASSLGGILARDPGELFF
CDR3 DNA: TGTGCCAGCTCATTAGGCGGCATACTAGCCCGTGACCCCGGGGAGCTGTTTTTT

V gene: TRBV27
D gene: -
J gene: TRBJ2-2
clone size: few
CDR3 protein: CASRSGGLITGELFF
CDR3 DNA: TGTGCCAGCAGATCAGGGGGGCTGATAACCGGGGAGCTGTTTTTT

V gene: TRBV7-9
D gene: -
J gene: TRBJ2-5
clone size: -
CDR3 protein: CASSPGETQYF
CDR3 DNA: TGTGCCAGCAGCCCAGGAGAGACCCAGTACTTC

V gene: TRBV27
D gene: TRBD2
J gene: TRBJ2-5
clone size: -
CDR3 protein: CASSEVRRSGGDQETQYF
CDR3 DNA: TGTGCCAGCAGTGAGGTCCGCCGTAGCGGGGGCGACCAAGAGACCCAGTACTTC

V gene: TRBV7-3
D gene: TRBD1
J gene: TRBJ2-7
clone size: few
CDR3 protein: CASSLGTGDEQYF
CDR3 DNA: TGTGCCAGCAGCTTGGGTACAGGGGACGAGCAGTACTTC

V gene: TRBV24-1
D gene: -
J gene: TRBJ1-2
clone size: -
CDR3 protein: CATRTGDGWGYTF
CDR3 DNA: TGTGCCACCAGGACGGGAGACGGCTGGGGCTACACCTTC